The source of this T cell receptor beta chain is a study of cytomegalovirus exposure and HLA in healthy donors. Study conclusions and caveats: The authors later found TCR association rates varying by HLA locus, with DRB1 most and HLA-C fewest.

PCR amplification relied on 60 Vbeta primers (plus 13 Jbeta primers). Assay used: immunoSEQ multiplex PCR; TCRdb lists only in-frame clones, some missing. This table holds 110,000 to 150,000 clones, about 75% found once. Donors showed nominal health when sampled, although they likely had unrecorded immune exposures. As concerns this clone: No antigen is known for it.

The sample taken for sequencing was PBMCs. The clonotype originates from a man aged 25-40 years in good health and CMV-seronegative.

The CDR3 region is CASSLSRTGGYEQYF. As DNA, the CDR3 is TGTGCCAGCAGCTTGTCCCGGACAGGGGGATACGAGCAGTACTTC. V and J are TRBV11-2 and TRBJ2-5, with TRBD1 identical over 10 bases. The assigned J gene may be wrong: the sequence end matches TRBJ2-7 better. In germline, CDR1 is SGHAT, CDR2 FQNNGV. The length of the CDR3 is 15 residues.